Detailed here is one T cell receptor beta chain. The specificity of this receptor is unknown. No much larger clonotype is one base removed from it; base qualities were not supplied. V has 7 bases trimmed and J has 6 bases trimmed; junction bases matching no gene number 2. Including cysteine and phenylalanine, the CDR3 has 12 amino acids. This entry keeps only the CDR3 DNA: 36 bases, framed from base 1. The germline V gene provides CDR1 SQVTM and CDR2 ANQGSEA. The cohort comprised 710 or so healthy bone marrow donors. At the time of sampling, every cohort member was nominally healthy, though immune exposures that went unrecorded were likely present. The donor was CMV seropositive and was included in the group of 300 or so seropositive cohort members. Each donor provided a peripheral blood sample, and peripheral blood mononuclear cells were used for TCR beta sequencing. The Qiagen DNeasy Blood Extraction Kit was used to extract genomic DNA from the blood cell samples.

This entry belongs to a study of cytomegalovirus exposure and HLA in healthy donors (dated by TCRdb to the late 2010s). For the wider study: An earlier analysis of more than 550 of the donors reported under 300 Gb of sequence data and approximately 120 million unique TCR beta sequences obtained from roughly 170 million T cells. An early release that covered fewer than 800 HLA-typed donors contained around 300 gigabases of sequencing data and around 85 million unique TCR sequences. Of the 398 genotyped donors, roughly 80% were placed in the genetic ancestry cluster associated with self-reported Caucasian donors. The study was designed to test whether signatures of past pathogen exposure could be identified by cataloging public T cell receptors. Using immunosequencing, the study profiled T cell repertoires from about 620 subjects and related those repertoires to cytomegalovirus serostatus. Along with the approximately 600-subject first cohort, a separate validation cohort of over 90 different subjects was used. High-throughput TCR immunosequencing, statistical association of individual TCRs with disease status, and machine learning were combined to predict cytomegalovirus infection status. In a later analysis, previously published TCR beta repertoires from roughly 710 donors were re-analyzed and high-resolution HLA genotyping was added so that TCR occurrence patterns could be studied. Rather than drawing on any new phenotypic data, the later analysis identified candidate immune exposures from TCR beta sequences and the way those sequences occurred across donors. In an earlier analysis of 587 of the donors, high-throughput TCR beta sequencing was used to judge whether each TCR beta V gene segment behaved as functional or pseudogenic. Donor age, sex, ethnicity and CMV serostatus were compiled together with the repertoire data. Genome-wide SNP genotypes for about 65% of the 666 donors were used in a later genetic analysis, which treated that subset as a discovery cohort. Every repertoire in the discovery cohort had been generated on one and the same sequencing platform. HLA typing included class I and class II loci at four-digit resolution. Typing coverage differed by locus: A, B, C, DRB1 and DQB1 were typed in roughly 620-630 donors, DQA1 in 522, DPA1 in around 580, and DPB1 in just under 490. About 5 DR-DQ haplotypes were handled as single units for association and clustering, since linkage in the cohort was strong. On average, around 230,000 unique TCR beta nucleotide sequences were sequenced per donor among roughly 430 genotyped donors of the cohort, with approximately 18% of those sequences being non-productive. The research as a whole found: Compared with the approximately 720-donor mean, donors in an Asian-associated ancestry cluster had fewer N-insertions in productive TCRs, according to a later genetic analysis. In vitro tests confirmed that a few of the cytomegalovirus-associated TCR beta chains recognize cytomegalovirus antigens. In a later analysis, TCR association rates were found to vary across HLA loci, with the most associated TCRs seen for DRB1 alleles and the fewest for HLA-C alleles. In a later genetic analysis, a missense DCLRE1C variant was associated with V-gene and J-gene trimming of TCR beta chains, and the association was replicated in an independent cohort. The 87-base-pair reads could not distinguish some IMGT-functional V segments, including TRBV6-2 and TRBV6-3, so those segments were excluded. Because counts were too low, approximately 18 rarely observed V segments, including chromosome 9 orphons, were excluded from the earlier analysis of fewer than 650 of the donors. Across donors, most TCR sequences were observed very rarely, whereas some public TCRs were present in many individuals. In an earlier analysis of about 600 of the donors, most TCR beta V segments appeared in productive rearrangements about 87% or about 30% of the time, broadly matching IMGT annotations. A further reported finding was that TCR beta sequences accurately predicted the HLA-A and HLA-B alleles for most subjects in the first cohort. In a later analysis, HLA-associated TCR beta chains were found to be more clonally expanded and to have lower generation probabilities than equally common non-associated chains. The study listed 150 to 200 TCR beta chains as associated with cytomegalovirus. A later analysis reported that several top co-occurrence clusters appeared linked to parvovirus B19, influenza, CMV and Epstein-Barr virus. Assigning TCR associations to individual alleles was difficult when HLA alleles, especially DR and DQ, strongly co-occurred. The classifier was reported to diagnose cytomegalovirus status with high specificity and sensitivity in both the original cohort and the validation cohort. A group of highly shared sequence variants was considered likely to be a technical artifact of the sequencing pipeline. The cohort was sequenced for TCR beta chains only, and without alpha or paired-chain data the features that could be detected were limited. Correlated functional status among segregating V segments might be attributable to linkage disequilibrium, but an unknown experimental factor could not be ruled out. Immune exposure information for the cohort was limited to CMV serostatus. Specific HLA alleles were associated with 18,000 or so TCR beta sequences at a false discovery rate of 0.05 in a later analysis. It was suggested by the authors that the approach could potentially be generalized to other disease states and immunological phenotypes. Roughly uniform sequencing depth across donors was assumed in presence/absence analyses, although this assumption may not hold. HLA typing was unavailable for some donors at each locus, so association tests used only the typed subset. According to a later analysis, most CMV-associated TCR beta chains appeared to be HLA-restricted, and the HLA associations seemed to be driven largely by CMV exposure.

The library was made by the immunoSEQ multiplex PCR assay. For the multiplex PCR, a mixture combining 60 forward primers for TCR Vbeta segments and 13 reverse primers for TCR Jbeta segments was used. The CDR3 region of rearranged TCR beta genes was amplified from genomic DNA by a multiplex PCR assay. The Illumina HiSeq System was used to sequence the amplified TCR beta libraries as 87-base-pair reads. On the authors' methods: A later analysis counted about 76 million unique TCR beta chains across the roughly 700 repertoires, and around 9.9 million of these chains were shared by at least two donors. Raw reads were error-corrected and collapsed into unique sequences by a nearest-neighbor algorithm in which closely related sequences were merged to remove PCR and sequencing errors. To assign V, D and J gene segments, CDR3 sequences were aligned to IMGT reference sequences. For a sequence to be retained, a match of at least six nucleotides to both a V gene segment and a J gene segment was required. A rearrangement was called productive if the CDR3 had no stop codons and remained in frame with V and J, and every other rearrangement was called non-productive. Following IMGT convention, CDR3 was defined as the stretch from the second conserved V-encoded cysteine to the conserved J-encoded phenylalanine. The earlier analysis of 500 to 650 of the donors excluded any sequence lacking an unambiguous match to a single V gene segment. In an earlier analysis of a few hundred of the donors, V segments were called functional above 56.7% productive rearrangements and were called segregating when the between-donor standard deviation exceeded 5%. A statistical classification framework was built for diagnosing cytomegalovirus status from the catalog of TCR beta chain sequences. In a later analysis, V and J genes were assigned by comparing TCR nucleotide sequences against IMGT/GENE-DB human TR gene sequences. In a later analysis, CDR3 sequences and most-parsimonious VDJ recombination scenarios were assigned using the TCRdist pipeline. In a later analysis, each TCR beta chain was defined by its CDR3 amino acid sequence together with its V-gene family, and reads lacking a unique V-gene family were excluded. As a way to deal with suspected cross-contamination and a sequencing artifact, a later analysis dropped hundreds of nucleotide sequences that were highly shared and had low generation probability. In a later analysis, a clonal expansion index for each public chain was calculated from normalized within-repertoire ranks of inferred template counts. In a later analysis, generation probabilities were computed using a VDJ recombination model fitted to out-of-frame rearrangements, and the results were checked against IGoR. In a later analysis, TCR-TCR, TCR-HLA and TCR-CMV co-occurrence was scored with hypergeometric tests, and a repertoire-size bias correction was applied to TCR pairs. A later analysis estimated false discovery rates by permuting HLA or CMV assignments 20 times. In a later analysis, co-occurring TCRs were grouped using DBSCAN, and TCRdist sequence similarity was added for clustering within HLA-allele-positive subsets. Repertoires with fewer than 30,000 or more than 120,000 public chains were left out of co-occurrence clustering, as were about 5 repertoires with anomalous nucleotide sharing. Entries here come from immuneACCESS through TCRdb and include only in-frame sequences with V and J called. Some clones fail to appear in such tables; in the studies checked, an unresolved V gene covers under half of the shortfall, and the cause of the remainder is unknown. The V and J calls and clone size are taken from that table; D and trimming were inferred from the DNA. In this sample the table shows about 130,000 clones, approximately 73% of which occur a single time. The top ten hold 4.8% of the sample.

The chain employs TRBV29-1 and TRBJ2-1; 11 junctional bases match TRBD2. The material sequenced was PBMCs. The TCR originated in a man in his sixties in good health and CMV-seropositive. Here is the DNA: TGCAGCGCTGGGACTAGCGGCAATGAGCAGTTCTTC. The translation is CSAGTSGNEQFF.